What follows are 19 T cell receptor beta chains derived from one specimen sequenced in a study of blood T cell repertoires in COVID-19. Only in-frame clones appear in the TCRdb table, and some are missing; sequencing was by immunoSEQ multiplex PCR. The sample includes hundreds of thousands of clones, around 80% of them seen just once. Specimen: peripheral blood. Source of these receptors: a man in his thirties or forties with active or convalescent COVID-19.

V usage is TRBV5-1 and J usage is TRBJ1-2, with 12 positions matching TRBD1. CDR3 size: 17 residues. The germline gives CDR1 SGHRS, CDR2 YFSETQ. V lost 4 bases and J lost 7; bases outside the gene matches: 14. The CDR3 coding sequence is TGCGCCAGCAGCCCCCAAGGGACAGGGGGCGCTTCTGGTGGCTACACCTTC. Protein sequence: CASSPQGTGGASGGYTF.

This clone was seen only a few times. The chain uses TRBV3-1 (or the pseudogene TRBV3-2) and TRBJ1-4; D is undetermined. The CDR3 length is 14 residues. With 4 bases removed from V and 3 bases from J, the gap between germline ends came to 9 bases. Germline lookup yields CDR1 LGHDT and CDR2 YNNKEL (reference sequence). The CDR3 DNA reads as TGTGCCAGCAGCCCCACGCGGGCTAATGAAAAACTGTTTTTT. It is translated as CASSPTRANEKLFF.

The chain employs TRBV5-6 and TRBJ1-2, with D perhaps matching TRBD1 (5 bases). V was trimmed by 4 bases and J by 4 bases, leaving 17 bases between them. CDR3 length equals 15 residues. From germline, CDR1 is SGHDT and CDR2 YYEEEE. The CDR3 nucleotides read TGTGCCAGCAGCCTGCGCGGGGCGGCGGGCTATGGCTACACCTTC. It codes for CASSLRGAAGYGYTF.

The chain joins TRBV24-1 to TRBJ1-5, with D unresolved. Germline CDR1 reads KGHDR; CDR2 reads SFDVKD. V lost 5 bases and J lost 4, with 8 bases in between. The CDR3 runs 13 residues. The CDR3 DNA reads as TGTGCCACCAGTGGAGGCAGAAATCAGCCCCAGCATTTT. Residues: CATSGGRNQPQHF.

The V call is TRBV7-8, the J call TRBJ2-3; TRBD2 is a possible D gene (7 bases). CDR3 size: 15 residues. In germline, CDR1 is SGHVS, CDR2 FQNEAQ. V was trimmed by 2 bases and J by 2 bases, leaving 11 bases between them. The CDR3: CASSLRGGNTDTQYF. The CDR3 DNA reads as TGTGCCAGCAGCTTAAGGGGGGGAAACACAGATACGCAGTATTTT.

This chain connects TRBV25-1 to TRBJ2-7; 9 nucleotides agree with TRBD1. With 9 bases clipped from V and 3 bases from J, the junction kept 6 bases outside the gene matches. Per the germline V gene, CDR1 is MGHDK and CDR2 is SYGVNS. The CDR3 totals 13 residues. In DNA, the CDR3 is TGTGCCAGTGGGACAGGGCTAATCTACGAGCAGTACTTC. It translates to CASGTGLIYEQYF.

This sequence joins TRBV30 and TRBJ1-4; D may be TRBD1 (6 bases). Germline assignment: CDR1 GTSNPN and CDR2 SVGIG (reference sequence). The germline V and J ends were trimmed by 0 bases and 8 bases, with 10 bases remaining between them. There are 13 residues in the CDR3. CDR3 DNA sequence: TGTGCCTGGAGTGTACAGGGTCCCGAAAAACTGTTTTTT. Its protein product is CAWSVQGPEKLFF.

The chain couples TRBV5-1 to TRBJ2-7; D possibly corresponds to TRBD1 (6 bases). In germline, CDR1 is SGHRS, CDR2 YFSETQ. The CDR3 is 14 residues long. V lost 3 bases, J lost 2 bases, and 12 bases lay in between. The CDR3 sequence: CASSSTGQTYEQYF. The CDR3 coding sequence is TGCGCCAGCAGCTCGACCGGACAGACCTACGAGCAGTACTTC.

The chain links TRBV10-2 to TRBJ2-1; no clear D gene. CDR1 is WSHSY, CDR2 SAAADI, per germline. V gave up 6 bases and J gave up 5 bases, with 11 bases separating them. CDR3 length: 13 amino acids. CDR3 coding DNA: TGCGCCAGCAGAGAATGGCAGAACAATGAGCAGTTCTTC. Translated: CASREWQNNEQFF.

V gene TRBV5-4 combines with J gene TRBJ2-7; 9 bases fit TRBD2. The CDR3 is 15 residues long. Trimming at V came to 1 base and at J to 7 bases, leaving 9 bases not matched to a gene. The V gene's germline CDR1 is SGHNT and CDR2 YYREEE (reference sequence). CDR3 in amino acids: CASSLKGGRAGEQYF. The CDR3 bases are TGTGCCAGCAGCTTGAAAGGCGGGAGGGCCGGGGAGCAGTACTTC.

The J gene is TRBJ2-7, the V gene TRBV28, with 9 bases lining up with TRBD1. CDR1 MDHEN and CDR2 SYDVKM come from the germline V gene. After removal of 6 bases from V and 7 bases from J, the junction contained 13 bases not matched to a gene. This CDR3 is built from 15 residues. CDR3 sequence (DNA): TGTGCCAGCAGCGACCCCGGGACAGGGAAAGATGAGCAGTACTTC. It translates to CASSDPGTGKDEQYF.

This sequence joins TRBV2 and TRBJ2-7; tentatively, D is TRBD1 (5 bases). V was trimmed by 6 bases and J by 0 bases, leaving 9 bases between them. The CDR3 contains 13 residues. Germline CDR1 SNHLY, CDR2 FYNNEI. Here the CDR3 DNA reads TGTGCCAGCAGGTCTAGGGGCTCCTACGAGCAGTACTTC. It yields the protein CASRSRGSYEQYF.

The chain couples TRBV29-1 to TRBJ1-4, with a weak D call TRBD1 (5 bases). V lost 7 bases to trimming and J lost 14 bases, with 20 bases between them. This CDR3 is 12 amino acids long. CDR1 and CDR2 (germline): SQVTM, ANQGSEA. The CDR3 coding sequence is TGCAGCGCTTCGATCGTATGGGGCCTTCTGTTTTTT. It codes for CSASIVWGLLFF.

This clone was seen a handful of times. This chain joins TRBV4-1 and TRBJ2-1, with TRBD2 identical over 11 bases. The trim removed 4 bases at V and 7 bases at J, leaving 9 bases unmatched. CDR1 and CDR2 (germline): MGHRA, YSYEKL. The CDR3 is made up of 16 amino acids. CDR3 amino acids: CASSPIAGGRVNEQFF. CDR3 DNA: TGCGCCAGCAGCCCCATAGCGGGGGGGCGGGTTAATGAGCAGTTCTTC.

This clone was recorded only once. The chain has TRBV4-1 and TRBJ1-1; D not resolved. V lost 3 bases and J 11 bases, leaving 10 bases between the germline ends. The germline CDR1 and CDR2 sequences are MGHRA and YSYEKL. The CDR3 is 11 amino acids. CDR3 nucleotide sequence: TGCGCCAGCAGCCAGGGGAGGGAGGCTTTCTTT. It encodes CASSQGREAFF.

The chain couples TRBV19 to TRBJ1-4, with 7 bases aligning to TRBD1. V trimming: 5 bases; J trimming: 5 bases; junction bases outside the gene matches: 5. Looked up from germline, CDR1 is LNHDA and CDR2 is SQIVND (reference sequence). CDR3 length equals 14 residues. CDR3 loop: CASSVDRVNEKLFF. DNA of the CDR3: TGTGCCAGTAGTGTCGACAGGGTGAATGAAAAACTGTTTTTT. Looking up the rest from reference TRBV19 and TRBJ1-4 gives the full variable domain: DGGITQSPKYLFRKEGQNVTLSCEQNLNHDAMYWYRQDPGQGLRLIYYSQIVNDFQKGDIAEGYSVSREKKESFPLTVTSAQKNPTAFYLCASSVDRVNEKLFFGSGTQLSVL.

The CDR3 bases are TGCGCCAGCAGCCAACCTAGCCCGACTAGACAACAGTTCTTC. This codes for CASSQPSPTRQQFF. The chain carries TRBV5-1 and TRBJ2-1; possible D gene TRBD2, 6 bases. V lost 4 bases, J lost 13 bases, and 21 bases lay in between. The germline CDR1 and CDR2 sequences are SGHRS and YFSETQ. The CDR3 runs to 14 residues.

The CDR3 nucleotides are TGTGCCTGGAGTGCCGACAGACACGAGCAGTACTTC. Protein sequence: CAWSADRHEQYF. V and J are TRBV30 and TRBJ2-7, with TRBD1 as a possible D gene (5 bases). The germline V and J ends were trimmed by 1 base and 5 bases, with 9 bases remaining between them. CDR1 is GTSNPN, CDR2 SVGIG, per germline (reference sequence). This CDR3 has 12 amino acids. The full variable domain, in which reference TRBV30 and TRBJ2-7 provide the parts outside the CDR3, is SQTIHQWPATLVQPVGSPLSLECTVEGTSNPNLYWYRQAAGRGLQLLFYSVGIGQISSEVPQNLSASRPQDRQFILSSKKLLLSDSGFYLCAWSADRHEQYFGPGTRLTVT.

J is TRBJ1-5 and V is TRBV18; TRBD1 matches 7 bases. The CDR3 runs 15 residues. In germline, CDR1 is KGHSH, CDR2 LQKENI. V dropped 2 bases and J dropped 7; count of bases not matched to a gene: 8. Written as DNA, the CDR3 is TGTGCCAGCTCACCAGAGAGGACAGGCTGGCAGCCCCAGCATTTT. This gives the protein CASSPERTGWQPQHF.